The rows below give T cell receptor beta chains drawn from one sample of a study of OX40 agonist ivuxolimab in advanced cancers. Clones were sequenced by immunoSEQ multiplex PCR, and TCRdb holds only the in-frame ones, with some missing. Among over 9,500 clones, roughly 70% were seen once, and the ten largest hold around a quarter. The material sequenced was CD4+ or CD8+ T cells sorted from blood, taken in a trial of the OX40 agonist ivuxolimab. These receptors were taken from an adult with an advanced solid tumor such as melanoma, head and neck, liver or kidney cancer. The CDR3 runs from the conserved cysteine through the conserved F or W. The D gene is left open where the match is weak. Clone size, where shown, is once, few, many, or a class for clones that have expanded.

TRBJ1-1	TRBV13	TRBD1	NA	TGTGCCAGCAGCTTCCGGGACAGGAGCTCTGAAGCTTTCTTT	CASSFRDRSSEAFF
TRBJ2-3	TRBV4-3	NA	few	TGCGCCAGCAGATGGGGGGCTTTGGGAGATACGCAGTATTTT	CASRWGALGDTQYF
TRBJ2-1	TRBV4-1	NA	NA	TGCGCCAGCAGCCAAGAAATGCCGGATGATGAGCAGTTCTTC	CASSQEMPDDEQFF
TRBJ2-1	TRBV2	NA	NA	TGTGCCAGCAGCCACCTCCCCCTAGACAATGAGCAGTTCTTC	CASSHLPLDNEQFF
TRBJ2-5	TRBV9	NA	NA	TGTGCCAGCAGCATCTCAGGGGAGACCCAGTACTTC	CASSISGETQYF
TRBJ2-3	TRBV11-2	TRBD2	NA	TGTGCCAGCAGCTCCGGAGGGGGACTAGCGGGGGGCACAGATACGCAGTATTTT	CASSSGGGLAGGTDTQYF
TRBJ2-5	TRBV27	TRBD1	NA	TGTGCCAGCGGGACAGGACAAGAGACCCAGTACTTC	CASGTGQETQYF
TRBJ1-4	TRBV29-1	NA	medium-sized	TGCAGCGGACAGGTCTCTAATGAAAAACTGTTTTTT	CSGQVSNEKLFF
TRBJ2-3	TRBV6-5	NA	NA	TGTGCCAGCAGTTACTCGAGGAGGGCCCCCGATACGCAGTATTTT	CASSYSRRAPDTQYF
TRBJ2-5	TRBV6-5	NA	NA	TGTGCCAGCAGTTACTCGAAAGGAGGCCAAGAGACCCAGTACTTC	CASSYSKGGQETQYF
TRBJ1-2	TRBV27	NA	NA	TGTGCCAGCAGGCCCTCACTTGCTAACTATGGCTACACCTTC	CASRPSLANYGYTF
TRBJ2-7	TRBV4-1	TRBD2	once	TGCGCCAGCAGCCAAGTAGCGGGACGCGATTCCTACGAGCAGTACTTC	CASSQVAGRDSYEQYF
TRBJ2-7	TRBV18	NA	NA	TGTGCCAGCTCATCCGATTCCTACGAGCAGTACTTC	CASSSDSYEQYF
TRBJ1-1	TRBV5-1	NA	few	TGCGCCAGCAGCTTTTGGGGGCGCGGAAGCACTGAAGCTTTCTTT	CASSFWGRGSTEAFF
TRBJ2-3	TRBV10-1	TRBD2	NA	TGCGCCAGCAGCGATGGGACTAGCGGCCCAGATACGCAGTATTTT	CASSDGTSGPDTQYF
TRBJ2-5	TRBV28	TRBD1	NA	TGTGCCAGCAAATCGGACAGGGCCGTGGAAGAGACCCAGTACTTC	CASKSDRAVEETQYF
TRBJ2-7	TRBV2	NA	NA	TGTGCCAGCAGTGAAGGGGGACGGACCTACGAGCAGTACTTC	CASSEGGRTYEQYF
TRBJ2-2	TRBV29-1	TRBD1	NA	TGCAGCGTCCGGGACAGAGACACCGGGGAGCTGTTTTTT	CSVRDRDTGELFF
TRBJ2-3	TRBV27	NA	NA	TGTGCCAGCAGTTTTGTGGACCGAATTAACACAGATACGCAGTATTTT	CASSFVDRINTDTQYF
TRBJ1-2	TRBV2	NA	NA	TGTGCCAGCATCGGGCAGGGATACTATGGCTACACCTTC	CASIGQGYYGYTF